The 19 T cell receptor beta chains listed next were all sequenced from one sample in a study of T cells after posttransplantation cyclophosphamide. Sampled 1 year posttransplant, controls received myeloablative marrow transplants, methotrexate and a calcineurin inhibitor. The data were produced by immunoSEQ multiplex PCR, yet TCRdb's version contains in-frame clones alone and is incomplete. This table has approximately 10,000 clones, around 89% appearing once. The material was PBMCs, obtained after an allogeneic stem cell transplant with a calcineurin inhibitor and methotrexate. These receptors all come from a young adult male patient who received an allogeneic stem cell transplant from an unrelated donor, was CMV-positive, and had no GVHD. A subset of T cells may come from the graft donor.

This chain connects TRBV11-2 to TRBJ1-1, with TRBD1 as a possible D gene (6 bases). The CDR3 covers 15 residues. From germline, CDR1 is SGHAT and CDR2 FQNNGV. Trimming cost V 3 bases and J 1 base, with 12 bases left between them. The CDR3 is CASSFLQGANTEAFF. DNA of the CDR3: TGTGCCAGCAGCTTCTTACAGGGTGCGAACACTGAAGCTTTCTTT.

The J gene is TRBJ2-5, the V gene TRBV27; TRBD1 might be the D (6 bases). CDR1 and CDR2 (germline): MNHEY, SMNVEV (reference sequence). Trimming shortened V by 6 bases and J by 2 bases, and 16 bases separated the two germline ends. CDR3 size: 15 residues. The DNA for the CDR3 is TGTGCCAGCAGCCTAATCAGGGGCGCTCAAGAGACCCAGTACTTC. It is translated as CASSLIRGAQETQYF.

V usage is TRBV4-1 and J usage is TRBJ2-3; a weak D match, TRBD2 (5 bases). The CDR3 sequence is 15 residues long. CDR1 and CDR2 (germline): MGHRA, YSYEKL. V was shortened by 0 bases and J by 5 bases, with 12 bases between the two germline ends. The CDR3 region is CASSQDMSSLDTQYF. CDR3 in DNA: TGCGCCAGCAGCCAAGATATGTCTAGCTTAGATACGCAGTATTTT.

The V gene is TRBV5-1, the J gene TRBJ2-5; TRBD2 matches at 12 bases. The CDR3 sequence is 16 residues long. J was trimmed by 2 bases and V by 0 bases; bases with no gene match: 2. The germline gives CDR1 SGHRS, CDR2 YFSETQ. In nucleotides, the CDR3 is TGCGCCAGCAGCTTGGCAGGACTAGCGGGACAAGAGACCCAGTACTTC. This codes for CASSLAGLAGQETQYF.

This chain connects TRBV7-2 to TRBJ1-4, with TRBD1 matching 7 bases. The CDR3 runs 15 residues. V dropped 2 bases and J dropped 7; count of bases not matched to a gene: 7. Germline assignment: CDR1 SGHTA and CDR2 FQGNSA. CDR3 sequence reads: CASSLFGGGGEKLFF. The CDR3 DNA reads as TGTGCCAGCAGCTTATTCGGAGGGGGCGGTGAAAAACTGTTTTTT. Complete variable domain (other parts from reference TRBV7-2 and TRBJ1-4): GAGVSQSPSNKVTEKGKDVELRCDPISGHTALYWYRQSLGQGLEFLIYFQGNSAPDKSGLPSDRFSAERTGGSVSTLTIQRTQQEDSAVYLCASSLFGGGGEKLFFGSGTQLSVL.

The chain couples TRBV18 to TRBJ1-4, with D tentatively TRBD1 (5 bases). The germline V gene encodes CDR1 KGHSH and CDR2 LQKENI. This CDR3 region has 14 residues. V was clipped by 2 bases and J by 8 bases, with 12 bases between them. This CDR3 is CASSPVTENEKLFF. CDR3 nucleotide sequence: TGTGCCAGCTCACCAGTGACAGAAAACGAAAAACTGTTTTTT.

The chain employs TRBV6-5 and TRBJ2-3; 10 bases map to TRBD2. CDR1 and CDR2 from the germline V gene are MNHEY and SVGAGI. The CDR3 totals 15 residues. With 5 bases clipped from V and 3 bases from J, the junction kept 5 bases outside the gene matches. DNA for the CDR3: TGTGCCAGCAGTCCAACTAGCGGGGAAACAGATACGCAGTATTTT. Protein: CASSPTSGETDTQYF.

The chain recombines TRBV6-1 with TRBJ1-2, with D perhaps matching TRBD1 (6 bases). V dropped 2 bases and J dropped 3 bases, with 13 bases sitting between them. Germline V gene sequence: CDR1 MNHNS, CDR2 SASEGT. CDR3 length equals 15 residues. DNA for the CDR3: TGTGCCAGCAGTGAAACCGGGACAACATACTATGGCTACACCTTC. It is translated as CASSETGTTYYGYTF.

This chain connects TRBV30 to TRBJ1-4, with D tentatively TRBD1 (5 bases). The germline CDR1 and CDR2 sequences are GTSNPN and SVGIG (reference sequence). V shed 7 bases and J shed 10 bases, with 19 bases lying between them. The CDR3 runs 13 residues. CDR3 nucleotides: TGTGCCTACTCTAACGGGCAGGGCGGAAAACTGTTTTTT. Translated, it gives CAYSNGQGGKLFF.

The chain is built from TRBV6-6 and TRBJ2-1; D uncertain. V was pared by 5 bases and J by 9 bases, with 8 bases between. CDR3 length equals 11 residues. In germline, CDR1 is MNHNY, CDR2 SVGAGI (reference sequence). The CDR3 DNA is TGTGCCAGCAGTCTTGTCTTTGAGCAGTTCTTC. Protein: CASSLVFEQFF.

The chain has TRBV19 and TRBJ2-3; D possibly corresponds to TRBD1 (6 bases). This CDR3 contains 13 residues. V was shortened by 3 bases and J by 10 bases, with 14 bases between the two germline ends. Germline V lookup: CDR1 LNHDA, CDR2 SQIVND (reference sequence). The CDR3 coding sequence is TGTGCCAGTAGTATGAGGACAGCTATTTCGCAGTATTTT. Its protein is CASSMRTAISQYF.

The genes are TRBV7-2 and TRBJ1-3; D gene unclear. This CDR3 region has 14 residues. Trimming removed 2 bases from V and 0 bases from J, with 5 bases in between. The V gene's germline CDR1 is SGHTA and CDR2 FQGNSA. CDR3 loop: CASSLRDSGNTIYF. As DNA, the CDR3 is TGTGCCAGCAGCTTACGGGACTCTGGAAACACCATATATTTT.

The chain combines TRBV7-9 with TRBJ1-5; TRBD1 is a possible D gene (6 bases). The CDR3 has 14 amino acids. Trimming removed 5 bases from V and 4 bases from J, with 12 bases in between. The germline gives CDR1 SEHNR, CDR2 FQNEAQ (reference sequence). The CDR3 DNA follows: TGTGCCAGCAGCCCTCGACAGGCTAATCAGCCCCAGCATTTT. Translation gives CASSPRQANQPQHF.

This chain joins TRBV4-2 and TRBJ1-5, with 10 bases that match TRBD1. CDR3 length equals 16 residues. The V gene end was trimmed by 0 bases and the J gene end by 9 bases; junction bases not matched to a gene: 8. CDR1 LGHNA and CDR2 YNFKEQ come from the germline V gene. The CDR3 region has the DNA TGTGCCAGCAGCCAAGACCTCGACAGGGGGCGTATGCCCCAGCATTTT. Translation gives CASSQDLDRGRMPQHF.

The genes are TRBV6-6 and TRBJ2-6; a weak D match, TRBD2 (5 bases). The V gene's germline CDR1 is MNHNY and CDR2 SVGAGI (reference sequence). This CDR3 is 16 amino acids long. V dropped 4 bases and J dropped 0 bases, with 10 bases sitting between them. The DNA of the CDR3 is TGTGCCAGCAGTTCCCGGAGGTTCTCTGGGGCCAACGTCCTGACTTTC. Translated: CASSSRRFSGANVLTF.

The V call is TRBV5-1, the J call TRBJ2-7; maybe TRBD1 (6 bases). The CDR3 length is 17 residues. Germline values: CDR1 SGHRS, CDR2 YFSETQ. V was cut by 0 bases and J by 6 bases, with 22 bases left in between. The CDR3 here is CASSLVGRGWGNAEQYF. CDR3 nucleotide sequence: TGCGCCAGCAGCTTGGTTGGCAGGGGCTGGGGGAACGCCGAGCAGTACTTC.

The CDR3 protein is CASSPGGSYEQYF. Here the CDR3 DNA reads TGTGCCAGCAGCCCAGGGGGGTCCTACGAGCAGTACTTC. This chain uses TRBV11-3 with TRBJ2-7; TRBD1 might be the D (7 bases). The CDR3 extends over 13 amino acids. Germline values: CDR1 SGHNT, CDR2 YENEEA. V was cut by 5 bases and J by 1 base, with 9 bases left in between.

V usage is TRBV6-1 and J usage is TRBJ2-5; D is possibly TRBD1 (5 bases). Germline CDR1 MNHNS, CDR2 SASEGT. Trimming removed 0 bases at V and 5 bases at J, with 10 bases between. This CDR3 is built from 14 residues. Here the CDR3 DNA reads TGTGCCAGCAGTGAAGCAGGGGTGTGGGAGACCCAGTACTTC. Amino acids: CASSEAGVWETQYF.

This sequence joins TRBV7-2 and TRBJ1-4; a weak D match, TRBD1 (5 bases). Trimming stripped 1 base from V and 4 bases from J, with 13 bases between. Germline values: CDR1 SGHTA, CDR2 FQGNSA. This CDR3 comprises 16 residues. CDR3 protein: CASSLVSRQINEKLFF. The CDR3 region has the DNA TGTGCCAGCAGCTTAGTAAGCAGACAGATTAATGAAAAACTGTTTTTT.